The sequence of this T cell receptor (beta chain) was determined in a study of cytomegalovirus exposure and HLA in healthy donors. General observations from the study: Exclusion applied to some V segments, including TRBV6-2 and TRBV6-3, as they were indistinguishable. Common viral pathogens (according to a later analysis) appeared linked to several of the most significant clusters.

This clone has a handful of counts. Its antigen is not identified. The PCR contained 60 Vbeta and 13 Jbeta primers. Here immunoSEQ multiplex PCR was the method, and the copy in TCRdb shows in-frame clones only, minus some. The sample lists tens of thousands of clones, 70% to 85% occurring once. The germline V gene has CDR1 SGHDN and CDR2 FVKESK. V was cut by 5 bases and J by 6 bases, with 20 bases left in between. The CDR3 spans 15 residues. This chain uses TRBV14 with TRBJ2-7; D is unresolved. This clonotype was sampled from a man younger than 45 in good health and CMV-seronegative. Sequencing was done on a sample of PBMCs. Here the CDR3 DNA reads TGTGCCAGCAGCTCCTACAGAAGTGGAACGTCCGAGCAGTACTTC. Translated: CASSSYRSGTSEQYF.